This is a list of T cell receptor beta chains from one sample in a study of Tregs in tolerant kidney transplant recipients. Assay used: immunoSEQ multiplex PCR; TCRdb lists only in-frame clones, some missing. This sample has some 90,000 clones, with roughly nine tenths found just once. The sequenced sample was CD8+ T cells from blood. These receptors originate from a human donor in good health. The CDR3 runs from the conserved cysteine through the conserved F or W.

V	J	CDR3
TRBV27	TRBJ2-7	CASSSGGVTYEQYF
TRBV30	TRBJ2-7	CAWGDMGEQYF
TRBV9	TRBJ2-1	CASSPPGAAWAGPSYNEQFF
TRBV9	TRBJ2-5	CASSVGTSGGTRETQYF
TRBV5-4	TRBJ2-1	CASRITGSSYNEQFF
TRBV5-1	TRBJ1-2	CASSLEGPKWGYTF
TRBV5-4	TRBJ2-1	CASSLSESSYNEQFF
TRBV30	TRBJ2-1	CAWSVLGRHNEQFF
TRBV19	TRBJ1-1	CASSIARETNTEAFF
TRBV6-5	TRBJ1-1	CASSGIRVGDTEAFF
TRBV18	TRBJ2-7	CASSPDGYLERERETYEQYF
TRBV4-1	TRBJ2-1	CASSQGPGYNEQFF
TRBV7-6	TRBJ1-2	CASSSSWYYGYTF
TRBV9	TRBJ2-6	CASSVVRAWAGVGANVLTF